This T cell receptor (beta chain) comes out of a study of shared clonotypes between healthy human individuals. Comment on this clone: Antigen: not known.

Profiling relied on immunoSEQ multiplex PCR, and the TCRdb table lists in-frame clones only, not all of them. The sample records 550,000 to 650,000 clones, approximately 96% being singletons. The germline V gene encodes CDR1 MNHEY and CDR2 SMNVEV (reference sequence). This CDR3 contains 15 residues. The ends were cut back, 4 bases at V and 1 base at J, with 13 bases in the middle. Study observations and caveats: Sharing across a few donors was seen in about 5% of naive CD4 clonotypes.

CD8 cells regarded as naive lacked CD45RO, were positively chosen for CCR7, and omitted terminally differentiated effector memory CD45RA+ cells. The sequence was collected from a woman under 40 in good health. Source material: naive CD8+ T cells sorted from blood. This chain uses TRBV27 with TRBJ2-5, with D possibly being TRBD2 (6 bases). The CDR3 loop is CASSSTRDPQETQYF. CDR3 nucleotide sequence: TGTGCCAGCAGTTCAACGCGGGACCCCCAAGAGACCCAGTACTTC.